This passage covers 32 T cell receptor beta chains from one sample sequenced in a study of cytomegalovirus exposure and HLA in healthy donors. Clones were sequenced by immunoSEQ multiplex PCR, and TCRdb holds only the in-frame ones, with some missing. The table lists some 48,000 clones, roughly 88% of them singletons. The sample taken for sequencing was PBMCs. The receptors originated from a woman aged 30 to 39 in good health and CMV-seronegative.

The J gene is TRBJ2-3, the V gene TRBV4-2; the match to TRBD2 covers 8 bases. Looked up from germline, CDR1 is LGHNA and CDR2 is YNFKEQ. The J segment lost 3 bases and the V segment lost 1 base, leaving 9 bases of the junction unmatched. The CDR3 has 17 amino acids. As DNA, the CDR3 is TGTGCCAGCAGCCAAGCGGATCCGGGAGGGCCAACAGATACGCAGTATTTT. It encodes CASSQADPGGPTDTQYF.

The chain uses TRBV18 and TRBJ2-2, with 7 bases matching TRBD1. Per germline, CDR1 KGHSH and CDR2 LQKENI. The CDR3 sequence is 13 residues long. V shed 8 bases and J 2 bases; nucleotides not matched to a gene: 2. Here the CDR3 DNA reads TGTGCCAGCCGGACAGGAAACACCGGGGAGCTGTTTTTT. Translating gives CASRTGNTGELFF.

The V call is TRBV5-6, the J call TRBJ1-1, with 8 bases that match TRBD1. The CDR3 sequence is 14 residues long. Germline V gene sequence: CDR1 SGHDT, CDR2 YYEEEE. With 1 base clipped from V and 8 bases from J, the junction kept 7 bases outside the gene matches. The CDR3 bases are TGTGCCAGCAGCTTGTGGTCAGGGGGCGGAGAAGCTTTCTTT. Its translation is CASSLWSGGGEAFF.

This chain links TRBV4-3 with TRBJ2-7; 9 bases align to TRBD2. This CDR3 is built from 16 residues. V was clipped by 3 bases and J by 2 bases; unmatched bases: 8. Germline loops: CDR1 LGHNA, CDR2 YSLEER. The CDR3 here is CASSHDPSGTPYEQYF. CDR3 sequence (DNA): TGCGCCAGCAGCCACGATCCTAGCGGGACCCCCTACGAGCAGTACTTC.

The gene calls are TRBV18 and TRBJ2-7; perhaps TRBD2 as D (5 bases). Trimming took 3 bases from V and 1 from J, leaving 10 bases between them. Per germline, CDR1 KGHSH and CDR2 LQKENI. This CDR3 is built from 14 residues. CDR3 bases: TGTGCCAGCTCACCCGCGGGCTTATCCTACGAGCAGTACTTC. Protein: CASSPAGLSYEQYF.

The chain has TRBV4-3 and TRBJ2-1; 7 positions match TRBD2. V was pared by 0 bases and J by 0 bases, with 5 bases of the junction left unmatched. Germline V lookup: CDR1 LGHNA, CDR2 YSLEER. The CDR3 length is 17 residues. The CDR3 DNA reads as TGCGCCAGCAGCCAAGATCAGCGGGATTTCTCCTACAATGAGCAGTTCTTC. This sequence encodes CASSQDQRDFSYNEQFF.

The chain employs TRBV29-1 and TRBJ2-2; 12 bases align to TRBD2. The V and J ends lost 6 bases and 3 bases, in that order; junction bases with no gene match: 5. CDR3 length: 15 residues. The germline V gene encodes CDR1 SQVTM and CDR2 ANQGSEA. The CDR3 region is CSVRGLAGYTGELFF. The CDR3 DNA reads TGCAGCGTGCGCGGACTAGCGGGGTACACCGGGGAGCTGTTTTTT.

This chain uses TRBV4-1 with TRBJ2-4; D is unresolved. CDR3 size: 13 residues. Germline V gene lookup returns CDR1 MGHRA and CDR2 YSYEKL. The V gene lost 6 bases and the J gene lost 3 bases, with 9 bases spanning the gap. The DNA for the CDR3 is TGCGCCAGCAGTCTCGCGATCAAAAACATTCAGTACTTC. Residues: CASSLAIKNIQYF.

Written as DNA, the CDR3 is TGCGCCAGCAGCTTGGCCTACTTCCAAGAGACCCAGTACTTC. This sequence encodes CASSLAYFQETQYF. J is TRBJ2-5 and V is TRBV5-1; D gene uncertain. This CDR3 is built from 14 residues. The germline V and J ends were trimmed by 0 bases and 1 base, with 7 bases remaining between them. Germline V gives CDR1 SGHRS, CDR2 YFSETQ.

This clone appeared once. CDR3 nucleotide sequence: TGCGCCAGCAGCTTGTTTTGGGGCCACAGGCCCGACAAGATGAACACTGAAGCTTTCTTT. Translating it yields CASSLFWGHRPDKMNTEAFF. The rearrangement joins TRBV5-1 to TRBJ1-1; D perhaps matches TRBD1 (5 bases). Deletions cut 1 base from V and 0 bases from J, with 25 bases between. From germline, CDR1 is SGHRS and CDR2 YFSETQ. This CDR3 has 20 amino acids.

The V call is TRBV7-9, the J call TRBJ1-1; 7 nucleotides match TRBD1. Germline CDR1 is SEHNR and CDR2 is FQNEAQ (reference sequence). Trimming cost V 3 bases and J 2 bases; bases outside gene matches: 3. The CDR3 sequence is 14 residues long. CDR3 loop: CASSFRQGNTEAFF. The CDR3 nucleotides read TGTGCCAGCAGCTTTCGACAGGGTAACACTGAAGCTTTCTTT.

The rearrangement joins TRBV27 to TRBJ2-2, with D tentatively TRBD1 (6 bases). Germline V CDR1 and CDR2: MNHEY, SMNVEV (reference sequence). The CDR3 extends over 13 amino acids. Trimming removed 5 bases at V and 8 bases at J, with 12 bases between. In nucleotides, the CDR3 is TGTGCCAGCAGTACTTGGGGGCGAGGGGAGCTGTTTTTT. Protein sequence: CASSTWGRGELFF.

This chain connects TRBV28 to TRBJ1-1; a possible D gene is TRBD1 (6 bases). This CDR3 is built from 14 residues. CDR1 MDHEN and CDR2 SYDVKM come from the germline V gene. V lost 5 bases and J lost 10, with 20 bases in between. The CDR3 bases are TGTGCCAGCAGTACAGGGTTCGGTTCTTCGGGAGCTTTCTTT. As protein: CASSTGFGSSGAFF.

This chain uses TRBV4-1 with TRBJ2-7; 10 nucleotides agree with TRBD1. Losses at the gene ends were 2 bases for V and 7 bases for J; bases not matched to a gene: 8. Germline assignment: CDR1 MGHRA and CDR2 YSYEKL. CDR3 length: 15 residues. CDR3 region: CASSQPGQGMWEQYF. DNA for the CDR3: TGCGCCAGCAGCCAACCGGGACAGGGGATGTGGGAGCAGTACTTC.

The CDR3 region is CASQGAGGVEAFF. CDR3 bases: TGTGCCAGCCAGGGGGCTGGGGGCGTCGAGGCTTTCTTT. The J gene is TRBJ1-1, the V gene TRBV7-6; 8 positions match TRBD1. Trimming took 8 bases from V and 11 from J; bases not matched to a gene: 13. CDR1 is SGHVS, CDR2 FNYEAQ, per germline. This CDR3 has 13 amino acids.

This chain joins TRBV4-1 and TRBJ2-4; D might be TRBD1 (5 bases). This CDR3 spans 15 amino acids. Per germline, CDR1 MGHRA and CDR2 YSYEKL. V was pared by 3 bases and J by 3 bases, with 12 bases between. Written as DNA, the CDR3 is TGCGCCAGCAGCCAGCAGACAGAACTCAAAAACATTCAGTACTTC. Its translation is CASSQQTELKNIQYF.

The chain recombines TRBV29-1 with TRBJ2-1; weak D call: TRBD2 (6 bases). Trimming shortened V by 1 base and J by 0 bases, and 13 bases separated the two germline ends. The CDR3 runs to 16 residues. Germline V gene lookup returns CDR1 SQVTM and CDR2 ANQGSEA. The CDR3 is CSVEGGRGLSYNEQFF. CDR3 DNA sequence: TGCAGCGTTGAAGGTGGACGGGGACTCTCCTACAATGAGCAGTTCTTC.

This chain joins TRBV10-2 and TRBJ2-5; no clear D. The CDR3 is 11 amino acids. Germline loops: CDR1 WSHSY, CDR2 SAAADI. V shed 6 bases and J shed 4 bases, with 6 bases lying between them. The CDR3 spells CASSSVETQYF. CDR3 in DNA: TGCGCCAGCAGCAGCGTAGAGACCCAGTACTTC.

V is TRBV5-4 and J is TRBJ1-1; 7 bases map to TRBD1. This CDR3 comprises 15 residues. Germline values: CDR1 SGHNT, CDR2 YYREEE (reference sequence). After removal of 4 bases from V and 1 base from J, the junction contained 7 bases not matched to a gene. CDR3 sequence reads: CASSLKQGKNTEAFF. The DNA for the CDR3 is TGTGCCAGCAGCCTTAAACAGGGGAAGAACACTGAAGCTTTCTTT.

J is TRBJ2-1 and V is TRBV7-6; 11 bases are shared with TRBD2. Trimming cost V 5 bases and J 6 bases; bases outside gene matches: 6. The CDR3 consists of 15 residues. CDR1 is SGHVS, CDR2 FNYEAQ, per germline. The CDR3 sequence: CASSLGTSGFNEQFF. CDR3 nucleotide sequence: TGTGCCAGCAGCCTTGGGACTAGCGGCTTCAATGAGCAGTTCTTC. Complete variable domain (other parts from reference TRBV7-6 and TRBJ2-1): GAGVSQSPRYKVTKRGQDVALRCDPISGHVSLYWYRQALGQGPEFLTYFNYEAQQDKSGLPNDRFSAERPEGSISTLTIQRTEQRDSAMYRCASSLGTSGFNEQFFGPGTRLTVL.

This clone has more than one count but fewer than ten. The V call is TRBV29-1, the J call TRBJ1-1; D is possibly TRBD1 (6 bases). The CDR3 runs to 12 residues. In germline, CDR1 is SQVTM, CDR2 ANQGSEA. Trimming stripped 6 bases from V and 4 bases from J, with 12 bases between. CDR3 residues: CSVDGQSTEAFF. CDR3 in DNA: TGCAGCGTGGATGGACAGTCCACTGAAGCTTTCTTT.

This chain uses TRBV4-3 with TRBJ2-3, with D uncertain. The CDR3 sequence is 15 residues long. Trimming removed 0 bases from V and 6 bases from J, with 13 bases in between. In germline, CDR1 is LGHNA, CDR2 YSLEER. This chain's CDR3 is CASSQDPLVTDTQYF. In DNA, the CDR3 is TGCGCCAGCAGCCAAGATCCCCTAGTCACCGATACGCAGTATTTT.

The gene calls are TRBV27 and TRBJ1-1, with D perhaps TRBD1 (5 bases). The germline gives CDR1 MNHEY, CDR2 SMNVEV (reference sequence). The CDR3 runs 14 residues. V lost 5 bases and J 1 base, leaving 11 bases between the germline ends. The DNA of the CDR3 is TGTGCCAGCAGTAGTGACAGAGCGAACACTGAAGCTTTCTTT. Translated: CASSSDRANTEAFF.

V and J are TRBV5-1 and TRBJ2-7, with 7 bases fitting TRBD1. Germline V gene data show CDR1 as SGHRS and CDR2 as YFSETQ. This CDR3 comprises 14 residues. V gave up 4 bases and J gave up 2 bases; unmatched junction bases: 6. For the CDR3, the DNA is TGCGCCAGCAGCAGAGAGCAGGGGGCCTACGAGCAGTACTTC. Encoded protein: CASSREQGAYEQYF.

The CDR3, as DNA: TGTGCCAGCAGTGAAGCGCAGACTCGGAACAATGAGCAGTTCTTC. The encoded protein is CASSEAQTRNNEQFF. The chain carries TRBV2 and TRBJ2-1; D is undetermined. The CDR3 loop spans 15 amino acids. Germline V gives CDR1 SNHLY, CDR2 FYNNEI. Trimming pared 0 bases from V and 5 bases from J, leaving 11 bases between.

This clone appeared once. The CDR3 nucleotides are TGTGCCAGCAGGACGTCAGGGGCGGGAGAGACCCAGTACTTC. Amino acids: CASRTSGAGETQYF. J is TRBJ2-5 and V is TRBV7-6; perhaps TRBD1 as D (6 bases). The ends were cut back, 6 bases at V and 4 bases at J, with 15 bases in the middle. The CDR3 sequence is 14 residues long. Germline V gene data show CDR1 as SGHVS and CDR2 as FNYEAQ. The complete variable domain, with remaining parts taken from reference TRBV7-6 and TRBJ2-5, reads GAGVSQSPRYKVTKRGQDVALRCDPISGHVSLYWYRQALGQGPEFLTYFNYEAQQDKSGLPNDRFSAERPEGSISTLTIQRTEQRDSAMYRCASRTSGAGETQYFGPGTRLLVL.

The chain combines TRBV6-5 with TRBJ2-7; TRBD2 matches at 9 bases. The CDR3 loop spans 15 amino acids. Trimming at V came to 0 bases and at J to 1 base, leaving 1 base not matched to a gene. The germline V gene encodes CDR1 MNHEY and CDR2 SVGAGI. The CDR3 here is CASSYSTSGSYEQYF. The CDR3 DNA is TGTGCCAGCAGTTACTCGACTAGCGGATCCTACGAGCAGTACTTC.

The chain links TRBV6-5 to TRBJ2-3; 12 nucleotides match TRBD2. This CDR3 spans 16 amino acids. The J segment lost 4 bases and the V segment lost 0 bases, leaving 2 bases of the junction unmatched. CDR1 MNHEY and CDR2 SVGAGI come from the germline V gene. CDR3 nucleotide sequence: TGTGCCAGCAGTTACTCCGGACTAGCGGGGCCAGATACGCAGTATTTT. This encodes CASSYSGLAGPDTQYF.

The CDR3 sequence: CASSQEQPHRGGYTF. Written as DNA, the CDR3 is TGCGCCAGCAGCCAAGAACAGCCCCACAGGGGTGGCTACACCTTC. V gene TRBV4-1 combines with J gene TRBJ1-2; 7 bases fit TRBD1. The trim removed 0 bases at V and 7 bases at J, leaving 8 bases unmatched. This CDR3 is built from 15 residues. Germline V CDR1 and CDR2: MGHRA, YSYEKL.

V gene TRBV27 combines with J gene TRBJ1-5; D is ambiguous. Germline V gene data show CDR1 as MNHEY and CDR2 as SMNVEV (reference sequence). The V end was cut by 5 bases, the J end by 7 bases, with 18 bases between. The CDR3 has 15 residues. The CDR3: CASSPFSDWAQPQHF. CDR3 bases: TGTGCCAGCAGTCCTTTCTCGGACTGGGCGCAGCCCCAGCATTTT.

The J gene is TRBJ2-5, the V gene TRBV6-1, with TRBD1 identical over 7 bases. Germline CDR1 is MNHNS and CDR2 is SASEGT. The CDR3 is made up of 14 amino acids. Trimming at V came to 10 bases and at J to 2 bases, leaving 10 bases not matched to a gene. The CDR3 sequence is CAILGTAIQETQYF. CDR3 in DNA: TGTGCCATTCTAGGGACAGCTATACAAGAGACCCAGTACTTC.

Here the CDR3 DNA reads TGCGCCAGCAGCTACGACACGGGCAGGGAAGTCCACACTAACACCGGGGAGCTGTTTTTT. Its protein product is CASSYDTGREVHTNTGELFF. This sequence joins TRBV5-1 and TRBJ2-2; the D gene is possibly TRBD1 (5 bases). Germline V gene lookup returns CDR1 SGHRS and CDR2 YFSETQ. This CDR3 spans 20 amino acids. V lost 3 bases and J lost 2, with 26 bases in between.